This TCR beta chain appears in the sequencing data of a study of graft-versus-host responses after intestinal transplantation. Data came from immunoSEQ multiplex PCR; TCRdb stores just in-frame clones and leaves some out. The repertoire holds over 5,000 clones, roughly 27% seen once, with about 3.1% in the top ten. Germline trimming cut 6 bases from V and 2 bases from J; bases unmatched to any gene: 10. The V gene's germline CDR1 is SNHLY and CDR2 FYNNEI. The CDR3 spans 17 residues. The rearrangement joins TRBV2 to TRBJ1-4; TRBD1 matches 9 bases. Here the sequenced sample was alloreactive CD4+ T cells from a mixed lymphocyte reaction culture, taken before transplantation. The subset denotes: CFSE-low proliferating T cells sorted from approximately six-day pre-transplant mixed lymphocyte reaction (GvH or HvG direction). This TCR came from a human patient who was an organ donor for intestinal transplantation. CDR3 sequence: CASRTGGSQVTNEKLFF. CDR3 nucleotides: TGTGCCAGCAGAACAGGGGGCTCTCAGGTTACTAATGAAAAACTGTTTTTT.